This T cell receptor (beta chain) was profiled in a study of T cell responses to AZD1222 COVID-19 vaccine. Whole-study findings and limits: Possibly, clonal diversity was underestimated; donors were largely white British and included more females.

The CDR3 is made up of 14 amino acids. The germline V and J ends were trimmed by 0 bases and 3 bases, with 9 bases remaining between them. The germline gives CDR1 SGHRS, CDR2 YFSETQ. Assay used: immunoSEQ multiplex PCR; TCRdb lists only in-frame clones, some missing. This sample has 90,000 to 150,000 clones, with less than 90% found just once. On this clone itself: Antigen unknown.

The specimen comprised peripheral blood, sampled on day 0 of AZD1222 vaccination. The source of this sequence is an adult in good health. The rearrangement links TRBV5-1 to TRBJ1-1; D may be TRBD1 (5 bases). DNA of the CDR3: TGCGCCAGCAGCTTGGAGGGGCGGCACACTGAAGCTTTCTTT. Encoded protein: CASSLEGRHTEAFF.